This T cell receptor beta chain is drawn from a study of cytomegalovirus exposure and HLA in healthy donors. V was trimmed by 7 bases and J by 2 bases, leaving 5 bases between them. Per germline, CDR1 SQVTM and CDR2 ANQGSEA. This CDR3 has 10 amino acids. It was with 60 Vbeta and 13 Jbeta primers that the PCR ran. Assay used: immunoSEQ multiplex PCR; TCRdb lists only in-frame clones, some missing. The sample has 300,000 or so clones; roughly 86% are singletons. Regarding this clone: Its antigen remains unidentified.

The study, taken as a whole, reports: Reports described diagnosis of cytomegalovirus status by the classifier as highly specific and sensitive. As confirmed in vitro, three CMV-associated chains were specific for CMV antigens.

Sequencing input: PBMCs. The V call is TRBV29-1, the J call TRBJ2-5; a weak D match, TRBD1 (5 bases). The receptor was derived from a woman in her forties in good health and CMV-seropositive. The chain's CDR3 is CSAGQETQYF. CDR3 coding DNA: TGCAGCGCAGGGCAAGAGACCCAGTACTTC.